Each of the 4 T cell receptor beta chains below was sequenced from the same sample in a study of cytomegalovirus exposure and HLA in healthy donors. This PCR relied on a set of 60 Vbeta primers and 13 Jbeta primers. This table comes from immunoSEQ multiplex PCR, and its TCRdb copy is limited to in-frame clones, with some not included. The sample lists 65,000 or so clones, approximately 67% seen once, with around 2.7% in the top ten. Sequenced input: PBMCs. Receptors were obtained from a man aged 25 to 40 in good health and CMV-seronegative.

Concerning this clone: A much larger clone differs from this one at a single base, so this may be a read error. Distinct nucleotide sequences in the sample also encode this CDR3. The chain is built from TRBV6-5 and TRBJ2-5; the D is unclear. V lost 3 bases and J lost 5, with 4 bases in between. The CDR3 is 11 residues long. Germline CDR1 MNHEY, CDR2 SVGAGI. CDR3 nucleotide sequence: TGTGCCAGCAGTTATGCGGAGACCCAGTACTTC. Protein sequence: CASSYAETQYF.

The chain joins TRBV7-3 to TRBJ1-2; the match to TRBD1 covers 8 bases. Germline V gives CDR1 SGHTA, CDR2 FQGTGA. The junction had 5 bases not matched to a gene; V was cut back by 5 bases and J by 3 bases. The CDR3 is 14 amino acids. The CDR3 region has the DNA TGTGCCAGCAGCGCCACAGGGGGAGACTATGGCTACACCTTC. It is translated as CASSATGGDYGYTF.

The chain has TRBV5-6 and TRBJ1-2; possibly TRBD1 for D (6 bases). V lost 2 bases to trimming and J lost 8 bases, with 13 bases between them. Germline assignment: CDR1 SGHDT and CDR2 YYEEEE. The CDR3 runs to 13 residues. The CDR3 nucleotides are TGTGCCAGCAGCTTAGGACAGCTTAACGGCTACACCTTC. This codes for CASSLGQLNGYTF.

The rearrangement uses TRBV6-5 and TRBJ2-7; 10 bases are shared with TRBD1. This CDR3 has 14 residues. Germline trimming cut 5 bases from V and 2 bases from J; bases unmatched to any gene: 3. Germline V gene data show CDR1 as MNHEY and CDR2 as SVGAGI. CDR3 in DNA: TGTGCCAGCAGTAAGGGACAGGGGACCTACGAGCAGTACTTC. Amino acid sequence: CASSKGQGTYEQYF.